This TCR beta chain derives from a study of TIL therapy for anti-PD-1-resistant metastatic lung cancer. Study context: Progressing patients received lymphodepletion, expanded TIL infusion and IL-2.

Time point described: pre-treatment sample, taken before nivolumab and TIL therapy. Per germline, CDR1 SNHLY and CDR2 FYNNEI. The CDR3 is made up of 13 amino acids. The germline V and J ends were trimmed by 2 bases and 4 bases, with 8 bases remaining between them. The libraries were made with immunoSEQ v3. TCRdb keeps only in-frame clones here, not all; method: immunoSEQ multiplex PCR. This sample yields roughly 54,000 clones, of which more than 75% are seen a single time; approximately 2.4% belongs to the top ten. This clonotype was sampled from a person between 30 and 80 years old with non-small cell lung cancer. Sample: blood, taken at baseline. The chain is built from TRBV2 and TRBJ1-1; D unresolved. The DNA for the CDR3 is TGTGCCAGCAGTGAAAGGCGGATCACTGAAGCTTTCTTT. It translates to CASSERRITEAFF.